The 32 T cell receptor beta chains below all came from one sample that was sequenced in a study of control samples from healthy donors and cancer patients. Sequenced by immunoSEQ multiplex PCR; TCRdb stores in-frame clones only, minus some. The sample lists 130,000 or so clones, around 87% occurring once. Sample: blood. The receptor set was obtained from a man aged 55 to 70 in good health.

The genes are TRBV19 and TRBJ2-7; TRBD2 matches 8 bases. The CDR3 extends over 14 amino acids. The J segment lost 2 bases and the V segment lost 4 bases, leaving 4 bases of the junction unmatched. Germline loops: CDR1 LNHDA, CDR2 SQIVND (reference sequence). CDR3 sequence reads: CASSTQAGAYEQYF. As DNA, the CDR3 is TGTGCCAGTAGTACCCAAGCGGGGGCCTACGAGCAGTACTTC.

The gene calls are TRBV4-3 and TRBJ1-5; D gene unclear. The CDR3 is 13 amino acids. V gave up 4 bases and J gave up 3 bases, with 7 bases separating them. The germline gives CDR1 LGHNA, CDR2 YSLEER. CDR3 sequence: CASSPGNNQPQHF. The CDR3 DNA sequence: TGCGCCAGCAGCCCGGGGAACAATCAGCCCCAGCATTTT.

The chain uses TRBV6-4 and TRBJ1-2, with TRBD1 matching 9 bases. The CDR3 totals 17 residues. Germline CDR1 and CDR2: MRHNA and SNTAGT. Unmatched junction bases numbered 18, after V lost 7 bases and J lost 6 bases. As DNA, the CDR3 is TGTGCCAGCACCATACCGGGACAGGGATCATCTGGGGATGGCTACACCTTC. It translates to CASTIPGQGSSGDGYTF.

The chain uses TRBV20-1 and TRBJ2-6, with TRBD1 matching 7 bases. Germline values: CDR1 DFQATT, CDR2 SNEGSKA (reference sequence). With 3 bases clipped from V and 4 bases from J, the junction kept 12 bases outside the gene matches. The CDR3 is 17 amino acids. The CDR3 DNA reads TGCAGTGCTAGTCCGGGACAGTTACTCTCCGGGGCCAACGTCCTGACTTTC. Residues: CSASPGQLLSGANVLTF.

The V gene is TRBV6-6, the J gene TRBJ1-2; the match to TRBD1 covers 7 bases. With 6 bases clipped from V and 4 bases from J, the junction kept 8 bases outside the gene matches. CDR3 length equals 14 residues. Per germline, CDR1 MNHNY and CDR2 SVGAGI (reference sequence). The CDR3 DNA is TGTGCCAGCAGCCTGAGACAGGGTGGCTATGGCTACACCTTC. Protein: CASSLRQGGYGYTF.

V and J are TRBV18 and TRBJ2-7; perhaps TRBD1 as D (5 bases). In germline, CDR1 is KGHSH, CDR2 LQKENI. Trimming stripped 6 bases from V and 2 bases from J, with 17 bases between. This CDR3 spans 15 amino acids. For the CDR3, the DNA is TGTGCCAGCTCCCTCGACAGCCTATTAACCTACGAGCAGTACTTC. Translating it yields CASSLDSLLTYEQYF. Based on the CDR3 plus reference TRBV18 and TRBJ2-7, the full variable domain is NAGVMQNPRHLVRRRGQEARLRCSPMKGHSHVYWYRQLPEEGLKFMVYLQKENIIDESGMPKERFSAEFPKEGPSILRIQQVVRGDSAAYFCASSLDSLLTYEQYFGPGTRLTVT.

Comments on this clone: Mismatch with germline at one junction end may stem from a read error. The CDR3 spells CASSLPVVAGGLIF. CDR3 in DNA: TGTGCCAGCAGTTTACCCGTGGTAGCGGGGGGCCTTATTTTT. The V and J genes are TRBV27 and TRBJ2-3; 10 bases map to TRBD2. Germline V gene data show CDR1 as MNHEY and CDR2 as SMNVEV (reference sequence). The CDR3 length is 14 residues.

CDR3 nucleotide sequence: TGTGCCAGCAGCGTAACAGGTTTACAAGAGACCCAGTACTTC. Residues: CASSVTGLQETQYF. V and J are TRBV9 and TRBJ2-5, with D tentatively TRBD1 (5 bases). CDR1 is SGDLS, CDR2 YYNGEE, per germline. This CDR3 has 14 amino acids. V was clipped by 1 base and J by 2 bases, with 9 bases between them.

About this clone itself: A read error may account for a junction end that differs from germline. This chain connects TRBV12-3 or TRBV12-4 to TRBJ2-5; maybe TRBD2 (7 bases). The CDR3 sequence is 13 residues long. CDR3: CASSLFRGGAIHF. The CDR3 DNA sequence: TGTGCCAGCAGTTTATTCCGAGGGGGGGCCATACACTTC.

The chain carries TRBV5-1 and TRBJ1-4; D gene ambiguous. This CDR3 contains 15 residues. Trimming shortened V by 4 bases and J by 0 bases, and 10 bases separated the two germline ends. In germline, CDR1 is SGHRS, CDR2 YFSETQ. The CDR3 loop reads CASSAGSSTNEKLFF. For the CDR3, the DNA is TGCGCCAGCAGCGCGGGATCCTCAACTAATGAAAAACTGTTTTTT.

The CDR3 DNA follows: TGTGCCAGCAGCGGCCGACTAGCGGGGGGACCAACTAGCACAGATACGCAGTATTTT. Encoded protein: CASSGRLAGGPTSTDTQYF. The chain links TRBV9 to TRBJ2-3, with 13 bases matching TRBD2. The V segment lost 3 bases and the J segment 0 bases; nucleotides outside the gene matches: 10. The CDR3 extends over 19 amino acids. Germline V lookup: CDR1 SGDLS, CDR2 YYNGEE.

This chain links TRBV28 with TRBJ1-6; 9 nucleotides match TRBD1. The germline V gene has CDR1 MDHEN and CDR2 SYDVKM. V was pared by 6 bases and J by 8 bases, with 8 bases of the junction left unmatched. This CDR3 is built from 15 residues. CDR3 loop: CASSWGGQGDSPLHF. CDR3 nucleotide sequence: TGTGCCAGCAGCTGGGGGGGACAGGGAGATTCACCCCTCCACTTT.

The chain uses TRBV5-5 and TRBJ2-5, with 7 nucleotides matching TRBD1. This CDR3 is built from 15 residues. The V and J ends lost 6 bases and 14 bases, in that order; junction bases with no gene match: 22. In germline, CDR1 is SGHKS, CDR2 YYEKEE (reference sequence). The CDR3 DNA reads TGTGCCAGCACCCCAGTGGGGACAGCCATTTTTCCGGAATACTTC. As protein: CASTPVGTAIFPEYF.

V and J are TRBV4-3 and TRBJ1-5; D is undetermined. V gave up 0 bases and J gave up 0 bases, with 9 bases separating them. There are 16 residues in the CDR3. Looked up from germline, CDR1 is LGHNA and CDR2 is YSLEER. The CDR3 DNA follows: TGCGCCAGCAGCCAAGAGGCACAGTATAGCAATCAGCCCCAGCATTTT. As protein: CASSQEAQYSNQPQHF.

The rearrangement joins TRBV18 to TRBJ2-3; TRBD2 matches 13 bases. V lost 3 bases, J lost 4 bases, and 1 base stayed unmatched. This CDR3 is built from 15 residues. Germline V gives CDR1 KGHSH, CDR2 LQKENI. The CDR3 bases are TGTGCCAGCTCACCCGGGACTAGCGGGGCAGATACGCAGTATTTT. The encoded protein is CASSPGTSGADTQYF.

The rearrangement links TRBV12-3 or TRBV12-4 to TRBJ2-3; D gene ambiguous. The V end lost 6 bases, the J end lost 2 bases, and 9 bases lay between the germline ends. The CDR3 has 13 residues. The CDR3 nucleotides read TGTGCCAGCAGAAAGGCCCTCACAGATACGCAGTATTTT. The encoded protein is CASRKALTDTQYF.

This chain uses TRBV6-5 with TRBJ1-5; TRBD1 might be the D (5 bases). The CDR3 is 14 residues long. Germline V CDR1 and CDR2: MNHEY, SVGAGI. Trimming cost V 8 bases and J 1 base, with 12 bases left between them. The CDR3 nucleotides read TGTGCCAGCCTTTTGAGGGGAAGCAATCAGCCCCAGCATTTT. Translating it yields CASLLRGSNQPQHF.

This sequence joins TRBV7-2 and TRBJ2-4; D call uncertain. The V gene lost 2 bases and the J gene lost 8 bases, with 10 bases spanning the gap. Germline V gene data show CDR1 as SGHTA and CDR2 as FQGNSA. CDR3 length: 13 amino acids. In DNA form, the CDR3 reads TGTGCCAGCAGCTTATCCGCAAGTGACATTCAGTACTTC. Amino acids: CASSLSASDIQYF.

Points on this clone: A read error may account for a junction end that differs from germline. This chain connects TRBV7-8 to TRBJ1-2; TRBD1 matches at 7 bases. Germline lookup yields CDR1 SGHVS and CDR2 FQNEAQ. The CDR3 loop spans 14 amino acids. The CDR3 loop is CVSSLQGPNYGYTF. CDR3 nucleotide sequence: TGTGTCAGCAGCTTACAGGGGCCTAACTATGGCTACACCTTC.

The CDR3 here is CAATDSIQETQYF. The CDR3 nucleotides are TGTGCCGCGACGGACAGTATCCAAGAGACCCAGTACTTC. The chain carries TRBV18 and TRBJ2-5; D might be TRBD1 (6 bases). The V and J ends lost 11 bases and 1 base respectively, with 14 bases between them. Germline V CDR1 and CDR2: KGHSH, LQKENI. The CDR3 spans 13 residues. Full variable domain (remainder filled in from reference TRBV18 and TRBJ2-5): NAGVMQNPRHLVRRRGQEARLRCSPMKGHSHVYWYRQLPEEGLKFMVYLQKENIIDESGMPKERFSAEFPKEGPSILRIQQVVRGDSAAYFCAATDSIQETQYFGPGTRLLVL.

The CDR3 is CASSISAGGYGSPLHF. The DNA of the CDR3 is TGTGCCAGTAGTATTTCGGCAGGGGGTTATGGTTCACCCCTCCACTTT. The chain has TRBV19 and TRBJ1-6, with TRBD1 matching 7 bases. The CDR3 has 16 residues. The germline CDR1 and CDR2 sequences are LNHDA and SQIVND (reference sequence). V was pared by 3 bases and J by 9 bases, with 11 bases of the junction left unmatched.

This clone appeared once. The rearrangement joins TRBV6-5 to TRBJ1-2; D perhaps matches TRBD1 (5 bases). The CDR3 is 13 amino acids. The germline CDR1 and CDR2 sequences are MNHEY and SVGAGI. V was trimmed by 5 bases and J by 3 bases, leaving 10 bases between them. CDR3 sequence (DNA): TGTGCCAGCAGTAGGGAAGGGGACTATGGCTACACCTTC. Translation gives CASSREGDYGYTF.

CDR3 sequence: CSVETTGMNTEAFF. Written as DNA, the CDR3 is TGCAGCGTCGAAACGACAGGGATGAACACTGAAGCTTTCTTT. This sequence joins TRBV29-1 and TRBJ1-1; 7 bases match TRBD1. Trimming cost V 6 bases and J 0 bases; bases outside gene matches: 7. The CDR3 totals 14 residues. Germline loops: CDR1 SQVTM, CDR2 ANQGSEA.

The chain uses TRBV28 and TRBJ2-2; 11 nucleotides agree with TRBD1. With 6 bases clipped from V and 4 bases from J, the junction kept 4 bases outside the gene matches. The germline V gene encodes CDR1 MDHEN and CDR2 SYDVKM. The CDR3 is 15 amino acids. The CDR3 nucleotides are TGTGCCAGCAGGGACAGGGGGCTGGGCACCGGGGAGCTGTTTTTT. Encoded protein: CASRDRGLGTGELFF.

The gene calls are TRBV19 and TRBJ1-1; 7 nucleotides agree with TRBD1. Germline CDR1 is LNHDA and CDR2 is SQIVND (reference sequence). Germline trimming cut 6 bases from V and 8 bases from J; bases unmatched to any gene: 12. The CDR3 consists of 14 residues. The CDR3 here is CASRVQGLWGEAFF. As DNA, the CDR3 is TGTGCCAGTAGGGTACAGGGGTTATGGGGCGAAGCTTTCTTT.

The chain has TRBV18 and TRBJ1-5; 8 bases are shared with TRBD1. Germline CDR1 is KGHSH and CDR2 is LQKENI. V shed 2 bases, J shed 4 bases, and the junction held 13 bases outside the gene matches. CDR3 length: 18 amino acids. CDR3 in amino acids: CASSPKIVQDRGNQPQHF. In nucleotides, the CDR3 is TGTGCCAGCTCACCAAAAATCGTCCAAGACAGGGGAAATCAGCCCCAGCATTTT.

This clone was detected a few times. This rearrangement joins TRBV4-3 to TRBJ1-6; 7 nucleotides align to TRBD1. Germline assignment: CDR1 LGHNA and CDR2 YSLEER. The CDR3 consists of 14 residues. V gave up 5 bases and J gave up 4 bases; unmatched junction bases: 2. In nucleotides, the CDR3 is TGCGCCAGCAGCTCGACAGGGTATAATTCACCCCTCCACTTT. Residues: CASSSTGYNSPLHF.

As DNA, the CDR3 is TGTGCCAGTAGTATAGCACTTGGGGGACTAGCGTTTCAAGACATAGCTACGCAGTATTTT. This encodes CASSIALGGLAFQDIATQYF. The rearrangement uses TRBV19 and TRBJ2-3; TRBD2 matches 10 bases. The ends lost 1 base at V and 8 bases at J; junction bases unmatched: 21. Germline V lookup: CDR1 LNHDA, CDR2 SQIVND (reference sequence). The length of the CDR3 is 20 residues. The whole variable domain, remainder taken from reference TRBV19 and TRBJ2-3, is DGGITQSPKYLFRKEGQNVTLSCEQNLNHDAMYWYRQDPGQGLRLIYYSQIVNDFQKGDIAEGYSVSREKKESFPLTVTSAQKNPTAFYLCASSIALGGLAFQDIATQYFGPGTRLTVL.

This rearrangement joins TRBV28 to TRBJ1-1, with 11 bases identical to TRBD1. CDR3 size: 15 residues. V gave up 3 bases and J gave up 4 bases; unmatched junction bases: 4. Germline CDR1 reads MDHEN; CDR2 reads SYDVKM. The CDR3 DNA follows: TGTGCCAGCAGTTTGGTGGGGACAGGGGGCACTGAAGCTTTCTTT. Translated: CASSLVGTGGTEAFF.

The rearrangement joins TRBV29-1 to TRBJ2-5, with TRBD2 identical over 9 bases. The CDR3 has 15 amino acids. The ends lost 6 bases at V and 5 bases at J; junction bases unmatched: 13. The germline V gene encodes CDR1 SQVTM and CDR2 ANQGSEA. DNA for the CDR3: TGCAGCGTCCCAAGTAGCGGGGGTAATTTGGAGACCCAGTACTTC. It translates to CSVPSSGGNLETQYF.

The chain couples TRBV7-9 to TRBJ2-7; D not resolved. Trimming removed 4 bases at V and 4 bases at J, with 14 bases between. The CDR3 sequence is 14 residues long. Per germline, CDR1 SEHNR and CDR2 FQNEAQ (reference sequence). CDR3: CASSSNALRYEQYF. Here the CDR3 DNA reads TGTGCCAGCAGCTCCAATGCCCTACGTTACGAGCAGTACTTC. The whole variable domain, remainder taken from reference TRBV7-9 and TRBJ2-7, is DTGVSQNPRHKITKRGQNVTFRCDPISEHNRLYWYRQTLGQGPEFLTYFQNEAQLEKSRLLSDRFSAERPKGSFSTLEIQRTEQGDSAMYLCASSSNALRYEQYFGPGTRLTVT.

The rearrangement links TRBV9 to TRBJ2-3; 7 bases agree with TRBD2. Trimming cost V 5 bases and J 3 bases; bases outside gene matches: 6. Germline CDR1 is SGDLS and CDR2 is YYNGEE. The CDR3 totals 14 residues. The DNA of the CDR3 is TGTGCCAGCAGTGAATTGGGGGGGACAGATACGCAGTATTTT. Its protein is CASSELGGTDTQYF. The full variable domain, its missing parts supplied by reference TRBV9 and TRBJ2-3, is DSGVTQTPKHLITATGQRVTLRCSPRSGDLSVYWYQQSLDQGLQFLIQYYNGEERAKGNILERFSAQQFPDLHSELNLSSLELGDSALYFCASSELGGTDTQYFGPGTRLTVL.